This T cell receptor beta chain was sequenced in a study of T cells expressing NK-cell markers. For the study at large: It was sorted CD3+CD56+NKG2C+, CD3+CD56+NKG2C- and CD3+CD56-NKG2C+ T cells that supplied the TCR beta repertoires.

The germline V gene encodes CDR1 LNHNV and CDR2 YYDKDF (reference sequence). CDR3 length: 13 residues. TCRdb re-called the 5' RACE reads, yielding one record per CDR3 amino acid sequence without DNA. The sample shows more than 120,000 distinct CDR3 sequences, and around 12% sits with its ten largest clones. V and J are TRBV15 and TRBJ2-1; TCRdb picks TRBD1, but there is no DNA to check that call. Sequencing was performed on blood T cells: a sorted CD56 or NKG2C T cell subset, CD4+ or CD8+ T cells, or bulk PBMC T cells (not recorded which). The clonotype comes from a young man in good health. The CDR3 here is CATTGVTYNEQFF.